The 24 T cell receptor beta chains below come from one sample, sequenced in a study of identical twins. One entry per CDR3 protein results from TCRdb running MiXCR on the 5' RACE reads. The profile shows hundreds of thousands of distinct CDR3 sequences, about 20% of them singletons. This sample also belongs to another study, concerning T cells expressing NK-cell markers.

Sequencing was carried out using PBMCs. The source of these receptors is a woman aged 18-29 years in good health.

This sequence joins TRBV7-9 and TRBJ2-5, with 9 bases identical to TRBD2. The CDR3 sequence is 17 residues long. Germline trimming cut 5 bases from V and 5 bases from J; bases unmatched to any gene: 15. Per germline, CDR1 SEHNR and CDR2 FQNEAQ (reference sequence). The DNA of the CDR3 is TGTGCCAGCAGCCAAGTTAAAGTCGGCGGGAGGGCGGAGACCCAGTACTTC. Protein product: CASSQVKVGGRAETQYF.

The V gene is TRBV12-3 or TRBV12-4, the J gene TRBJ2-7; 10 bases align to TRBD1. The V gene end was trimmed by 5 bases and the J gene end by 2 bases; junction bases not matched to a gene: 6. The CDR3 loop spans 15 amino acids. The CDR3 spells CASSVGQGLAYEQYF. DNA for the CDR3: TGTGCCAGCAGTGTGGGACAGGGGCTCGCCTACGAGCAGTACTTC.

This clonotype has more than one count but fewer than ten. Written as DNA, the CDR3 is TGTGCCAGCAGCTTAGGCAGGGACCCCCCAGCCCTCCACTTT. Translated: CASSLGRDPPALHF. The chain combines TRBV7-9 with TRBJ1-6; D is perhaps TRBD1 (5 bases). This CDR3 region has 14 residues. Germline lookup yields CDR1 SEHNR and CDR2 FQNEAQ (reference sequence). V lost 1 base to trimming and J lost 14 bases, with 15 bases between them.

The V and J genes are TRBV27 and TRBJ1-1, with D possibly matching TRBD1 (6 bases). The CDR3 covers 17 residues. CDR1 MNHEY and CDR2 SMNVEV come from the germline V gene (reference sequence). V was trimmed by 6 bases and J by 0 bases, leaving 20 bases between them. As DNA, the CDR3 is TGTGCCAGCAGCCTACGTTCAGGGGAAAACATGAACACTGAAGCTTTCTTT. Its translation: CASSLRSGENMNTEAFF.

This chain links TRBV12-3 or TRBV12-4 with TRBJ2-1; D possibly matches TRBD1 or TRBD2 (6 bases each). The CDR3 covers 15 residues. Trimming shortened V by 7 bases and J by 2 bases, and 15 bases separated the two germline ends. The CDR3 reads CASKGVSGPYNEQFF. The CDR3 DNA follows: TGTGCCAGCAAGGGGGTTAGCGGCCCCTACAATGAGCAGTTCTTC.

V is TRBV6-5 and J is TRBJ2-5, with D possibly called TRBD1 or TRBD2 (5 bases each). Germline assignment: CDR1 MNHEY and CDR2 SVGAGI. This CDR3 region has 15 residues. Trimming removed 4 bases at V and 1 base at J, with 13 bases between. The CDR3 here is CASSWRPGPQETQYF. CDR3 bases: TGTGCCAGCAGTTGGAGACCGGGACCCCAAGAGACCCAGTACTTC.

The CDR3 loop is CASSVGRGNANTGELFF. CDR3 bases: TGTGCCAGCAGCGTAGGACGGGGTAACGCGAACACCGGGGAGCTGTTTTTT. The genes are TRBV9 and TRBJ2-2, with TRBD2 as a possible D gene (5 bases). Trimming took off 0 bases at V and 0 bases at J, with 12 bases between the two ends. This CDR3 is 17 amino acids long. Germline V gene sequence: CDR1 SGDLS, CDR2 YYNGEE.

The chain has TRBV6-5 and TRBJ2-1; D not resolved. This CDR3 has 15 amino acids. V gave up 3 bases and J gave up 5 bases, with 14 bases separating them. Per germline, CDR1 MNHEY and CDR2 SVGAGI. The CDR3 DNA is TGTGCCAGCAGTTATATGGGATCGCTAGACAATGAGCAGTTCTTC. The encoded protein is CASSYMGSLDNEQFF.

This sequence joins TRBV20-1 and TRBJ1-5, with a tentative D call TRBD1 (6 bases). The length of the CDR3 is 15 residues. The V end lost 5 bases, the J end lost 1 base, and 15 bases lay between the germline ends. Looked up from germline, CDR1 is DFQATT and CDR2 is SNEGSKA (reference sequence). The CDR3 loop is CSADQGRESNQPQHF. DNA for the CDR3: TGCAGTGCTGACCAGGGGCGCGAGAGCAATCAGCCCCAGCATTTT.

The chain joins TRBV5-1 to TRBJ1-2, with a tentative D call TRBD1 (5 bases). The CDR3 consists of 16 residues. The V gene's germline CDR1 is SGHRS and CDR2 YFSETQ. V dropped 4 bases and J dropped 3 bases, with 19 bases sitting between them. This chain's CDR3 is CASSVASWGRHYGYTF. CDR3 nucleotides: TGCGCCAGCAGCGTGGCTTCGTGGGGCCGACACTATGGCTACACCTTC. Full variable domain (missing parts from reference TRBV5-1 and TRBJ1-2): KAGVTQTPRYLIKTRGQQVTLSCSPISGHRSVSWYQQTPGQGLQFLFEYFSETQRNKGNFPGRFSGRQFSNSRSEMNVSTLELGDSALYLCASSVASWGRHYGYTFGSGTRLTVV.

V usage is TRBV29-1 and J usage is TRBJ2-2; TRBD1 aligns across 11 bases. CDR3 size: 14 residues. Germline CDR1 is SQVTM and CDR2 is ANQGSEA. V was clipped by 6 bases and J by 2 bases; unmatched bases: 2. The CDR3 sequence: CSVGQGVNTGELFF. CDR3 bases: TGCAGCGTGGGACAGGGGGTTAACACCGGGGAGCTGTTTTTT.

This clonotype was found a few times. The rearrangement joins TRBV12-3 or TRBV12-4 to TRBJ2-3; D is possibly TRBD2 (6 bases). Trimming cost V 6 bases and J 3 bases, with 10 bases left between them. The CDR3 length is 13 residues. The CDR3 DNA reads as TGTGCCAGCAGACGACTAGGAACAGATACGCAGTATTTT. Its translation: CASRRLGTDTQYF.

This clonotype showed up many times. The gene calls are TRBV7-2 and TRBJ1-2, with no clear D. Germline assignment: CDR1 SGHTA and CDR2 FQGNSA. Trimming removed 1 base from V and 4 bases from J, with 7 bases in between. CDR3 length: 13 amino acids. The CDR3 region has the DNA TGTGCCAGCAGCTTAGGAGCCGGCTATGGCTACACCTTC. Protein: CASSLGAGYGYTF.

The chain employs TRBV27 and TRBJ2-3; the D gene is possibly TRBD2 (5 bases). CDR3 length equals 17 residues. Trimming pared 5 bases from V and 3 bases from J, leaving 21 bases between. CDR1 MNHEY and CDR2 SMNVEV come from the germline V gene (reference sequence). The CDR3 DNA sequence: TGTGCCAGCAGTGACTTAAGTCGACTACGCCTAACAGATACGCAGTATTTT. Its translation: CASSDLSRLRLTDTQYF.

This clonotype was seen a few times. This chain uses TRBV30 with TRBJ2-3; 10 positions agree with TRBD2. J lost 4 bases, V lost 3 bases, and 7 bases had no gene match. Germline-derived CDR1 and CDR2 are GTSNPN and SVGIG (reference sequence). The length of the CDR3 is 15 residues. The CDR3 nucleotides are TGTGCCTGGAGATCTTGGCTAGCGGGAGCAGATACGCAGTATTTT. Translating it yields CAWRSWLAGADTQYF.

This clonotype was detected many times. The rearrangement links TRBV5-5 to TRBJ2-1, with 13 bases lining up with TRBD2. Germline V CDR1 and CDR2: SGHKS, YYEKEE (reference sequence). The V and J ends lost 4 bases and 4 bases, in that order; junction bases with no gene match: 5. This CDR3 contains 16 residues. DNA for the CDR3: TGTGCCAGCAGCCCGGGGACTAGCGGGGCGTACAATGAGCAGTTCTTC. This codes for CASSPGTSGAYNEQFF.

The rearrangement links TRBV25-1 to TRBJ1-2; no reliable D call. The germline CDR1 and CDR2 sequences are MGHDK and SYGVNS. The CDR3 loop spans 16 amino acids. The ends were cut back, 1 base at V and 8 bases at J, with 20 bases in the middle. This CDR3 is CASSESQLGSIGGYTF. The CDR3 coding sequence is TGTGCCAGCAGTGAATCGCAGCTCGGGAGCATCGGGGGCTACACCTTC.

There are a few counts of this clonotype. The rearrangement uses TRBV20-1 and TRBJ2-2; a weak D match, TRBD1 (5 bases). Germline V gene sequence: CDR1 DFQATT, CDR2 SNEGSKA (reference sequence). The CDR3 runs to 13 residues. With 5 bases removed from V and 4 bases from J, the gap between germline ends came to 11 bases. The CDR3 loop reads CSALDRSTGELFF. The CDR3 bases are TGCAGTGCTCTTGACAGATCCACCGGGGAGCTGTTTTTT.

The chain links TRBV11-2 to TRBJ2-3, with TRBD1 matching 10 bases. The CDR3 extends over 18 amino acids. V gave up 4 bases and J gave up 4 bases; unmatched junction bases: 14. Germline CDR1 is SGHAT and CDR2 is FQNNGV. CDR3 loop: CASSSTSGQGSEADTQYF. The CDR3, as DNA: TGTGCCAGCAGCTCCACTTCGGGACAGGGGAGCGAGGCAGATACGCAGTATTTT.

This chain uses TRBV5-5 with TRBJ2-1; TRBD1 or TRBD2 may be the D gene (5 bases each). The germline V gene encodes CDR1 SGHKS and CDR2 YYEKEE (reference sequence). The CDR3 is 12 residues long. V lost 5 bases, J lost 8 bases, and 11 bases lay in between. Here the CDR3 DNA reads TGTGCCAGCAGGGGGGTGGTTGATGAGCAGTTCTTC. This translates into CASRGVVDEQFF.

This clonotype was observed a handful of times. The chain links TRBV7-2 to TRBJ2-2, with D possibly TRBD2 on 5 matching bases. The CDR3 is 12 residues long. Deletions cut 9 bases from V and 4 bases from J, with 9 bases between. CDR1 and CDR2 from the germline V gene are SGHTA and FQGNSA. CDR3 amino acids: CARLALTGELFF. The CDR3 DNA reads as TGTGCCAGATTAGCGCTCACCGGGGAGCTGTTTTTT.

The V call is TRBV20-1, the J call TRBJ2-3; 7 bases line up with TRBD2. With 6 bases clipped from V and 4 bases from J, the junction kept 7 bases outside the gene matches. The germline V gene encodes CDR1 DFQATT and CDR2 SNEGSKA (reference sequence). The CDR3 sequence is 13 residues long. The CDR3 sequence is CSALKRGPDTQYF. In nucleotides, the CDR3 is TGCAGTGCCCTTAAGCGGGGCCCAGATACGCAGTATTTT.

This rearrangement joins TRBV29-1 to TRBJ2-2; no definite D call. CDR1 and CDR2 (germline): SQVTM, ANQGSEA. The CDR3 is 14 residues long. With 4 bases removed from V and 1 base from J, the gap between germline ends came to 10 bases. This chain's CDR3 is CSVVGIGNTGELFF. CDR3 DNA: TGCAGCGTTGTCGGTATAGGGAACACCGGGGAGCTGTTTTTT.

The chain carries TRBV5-1 and TRBJ1-2; D remains unclear. This CDR3 spans 14 amino acids. CDR1 is SGHRS, CDR2 YFSETQ, per germline. V lost 0 bases and J lost 3, with 9 bases in between. CDR3 bases: TGCGCCAGCAGCTTGGATTTAGGGTACTATGGCTACACCTTC. This encodes CASSLDLGYYGYTF.